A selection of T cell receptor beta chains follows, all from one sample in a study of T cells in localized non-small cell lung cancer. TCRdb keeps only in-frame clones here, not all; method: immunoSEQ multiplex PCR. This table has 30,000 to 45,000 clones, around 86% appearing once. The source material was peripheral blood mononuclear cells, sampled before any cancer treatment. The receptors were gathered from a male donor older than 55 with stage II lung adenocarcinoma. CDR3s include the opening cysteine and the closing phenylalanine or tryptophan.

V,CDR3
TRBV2,CASSEDVWTSVRADNEQFF
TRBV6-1,CASHRQSNQPQHF
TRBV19,CASSISGAGTYEQYF
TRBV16,CASSPAMGVAFF
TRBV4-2,CASSQDMGRGNTEAFF
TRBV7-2,CASSLDRATRDTQYF
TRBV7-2,CASSDLAPMNTEAFF
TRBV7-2,CASSLGPSSYEQYF
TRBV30,CAWSASGRGDYNEQFF
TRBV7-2,CASSPQSSGNTIYF
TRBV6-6,CASSRTLTGNEQFF
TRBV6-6,CASSGQGAGDTEAFF
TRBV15,CATSKNRQDSLSNTEAFF
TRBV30,CAWAVGNSGNTIYF
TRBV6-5,CASSLLGGGREQFF
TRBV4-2,CASSQESFSGNTIYF
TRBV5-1,CASSLGAPGRGYTF
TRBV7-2,CASSLGRNGELFF